This T cell receptor (beta chain) stems from a study of CD4+ T cells in melanoma. Study-wide findings and caveats: Neoantigen-specific CD4+ T cells in melanoma reportedly had diverse differentiation states. CD8+ T cell, macrophage and B cell function reportedly correlated with neoantigen-specific CD4+ T cells.

TCRdb's copy holds only in-frame clones and misses some; the assay was immunoSEQ multiplex PCR. The data show 18,000 or so clones, roughly 80% seen once. As to this clone: Its antigen is still unknown.

The sequenced sample was cells from a culture (not recorded whether cultured in vitro). The receptor was derived from a human donor with melanoma.

DNA for the CDR3: TGTGCCAGCAGCATCCCGGGGGGGGCGAATGAGCAGTTCTTC. This translates into CASSIPGGANEQFF. The V gene is TRBV21-1, the J gene TRBJ2-1; the D call TRBD2 from the table was never checked on the DNA. TRBV21-1 is a documented pseudogene. This CDR3 is built from 14 residues.